What follows are 7 T cell receptor beta chains derived from one specimen sequenced in a study of T-cell reconstitution after alpha-beta-depleted transplantation in children (dated by TCRdb to between 2015 and 2016). The sample's treatment or condition label, decoded: allogeneic hematopoietic cell transplantation with graft depleted of TCRalphabeta T cells and CD19 B cells. The method behind the library was PCR. These reads were obtained on an Illumina HiSeq 2500. TCR library preparation used molecular barcoding, with unique molecular identifiers applied to normalize quantification of the TCRbeta repertoire. Through fastp at Q25 and MiXCR, TCRdb rebuilt clones from the public reads, retaining in-frame beta chains. Under each unique CDR3 protein, matching rows form one entry showing the most common genes and DNA. In this sample the table shows 200,000 to 250,000 distinct CDR3 sequences, approximately 7% of which occur a single time. The ten largest clones capture 5.5% of the sample.

Sequencing used PBMCs, obtained before TCRalphabeta/CD19-depleted stem cell transplant. These receptors were collected from a boy aged 2 to 9 with acute lymphoblastic leukemia, due to receive a stem cell transplant.

This clonotype was picked up many times. The chain uses TRBV6-5 and TRBJ2-5; 7 bases fit TRBD1. The CDR3 contains 15 residues. J gave up 2 bases and V 8 bases, and 11 bases lay outside the gene matches. Germline values: CDR1 MNHEY, CDR2 SVGAGI. The CDR3 protein is CASGSRDSLQETQYF. DNA for the CDR3: TGTGCCAGCGGGTCCCGGGACAGCCTTCAAGAGACCCAGTACTTC.

This clonotype was counted many times. The chain carries TRBV10-3 and TRBJ2-7; 8 bases are shared with TRBD1. This CDR3 contains 15 residues. Germline loops: CDR1 ENHRY, CDR2 SYGVKD. V was clipped by 1 base and J by 2 bases; unmatched bases: 4. The CDR3 loop is CAISEFRGPTYEQYF. The CDR3 DNA follows: TGTGCCATCAGTGAGTTCAGGGGGCCGACCTACGAGCAGTACTTC.

This clonotype was counted ten times or more. CDR3 sequence reads: CASSPIASAGELFF. CDR3 coding DNA: TGTGCCAGCAGTCCTATAGCGTCCGCCGGGGAGCTGTTTTTT. This chain connects TRBV28 to TRBJ2-2, with D perhaps matching TRBD2 (5 bases). The CDR3 extends over 14 amino acids. V was clipped by 5 bases and J by 6 bases, with 13 bases between them. The V gene's germline CDR1 is MDHEN and CDR2 SYDVKM. Filled out from reference TRBV28 and TRBJ2-2, the complete variable domain reads DVKVTQSSRYLVKRTGEKVFLECVQDMDHENMFWYRQDPGLGLRLIYFSYDVKMKEKGDIPEGYSVSREKKERFSLILESASTNQTSMYLCASSPIASAGELFFGEGSRLTVL.

This clonotype was recorded a few times. The V and J genes are TRBV6-6 and TRBJ1-6; D remains ambiguous. Germline assignment: CDR1 MNHNY and CDR2 SVGAGI (reference sequence). The V gene lost 8 bases and the J gene lost 8 bases, with 4 bases spanning the gap. The length of the CDR3 is 10 residues. This CDR3 is CASGYSPLHF. In DNA form, the CDR3 reads TGTGCCAGCGGGTATTCACCCCTCCACTTT.

With respect to this clonotype: This clone may be a read error of a much larger clone one base away. Because the CDR3 is missing its conserved closing phenylalanine or tryptophan, this is likely a read error. This CDR3 is CASSLRREGKSLDNEQFC. As DNA, the CDR3 is TGTGCCAGCAGCTTGAGGCGGGAGGGGAAAAGCCTTGACAATGAGCAGTTCTGC. The genes are TRBV5-6 and TRBJ2-1; the match to TRBD2 covers 9 bases. Germline CDR1 reads SGHDT; CDR2 reads YYEEEE. The V segment lost 1 base and the J segment 5 bases; nucleotides outside the gene matches: 13. The CDR3 is made up of 18 amino acids.

At least ten counts were recorded for this clonotype. V is TRBV28 and J is TRBJ2-1; TRBD2 matches at 7 bases. V was clipped by 6 bases and J by 6 bases; unmatched bases: 8. The CDR3 has 14 amino acids. In germline, CDR1 is MDHEN, CDR2 SYDVKM. The CDR3, as DNA: TGTGCCAGCAGCCGCATGGGGGAGGGCAATGAGCAGTTCTTC. Translated: CASSRMGEGNEQFF.

This clonotype has a count of ten or more. The V and J genes are TRBV15 and TRBJ2-1; D unclear. The CDR3 runs to 15 residues. CDR1 and CDR2 from the germline V gene are LNHNV and YYDKDF (reference sequence). Trimming removed 1 base at V and 4 bases at J, with 11 bases between. In nucleotides, the CDR3 is TGTGCCACCAGCAGAGTTTCCCTCCTTTACAATGAGCAGTTCTTC. It yields the protein CATSRVSLLYNEQFF.